This entry lists 27 T cell receptor beta chains sequenced from one sample in a study of T cells after yellow fever vaccination. TCRdb re-called the 5' RACE reads through MiXCR, storing one row per CDR3 protein. The sample shows about 350,000 distinct CDR3 sequences, about 4% of them seen only once. The sample here was PBMCs, taken 5 days after the yellow fever booster vaccination. Every receptor here comes from a man aged 18 to 30 who received the YFV17D yellow fever vaccine.

This sequence joins TRBV18 and TRBJ1-6; 8 bases align to TRBD1. V lost 3 bases, J lost 7 bases, and 11 bases stayed unmatched. Germline V CDR1 and CDR2: KGHSH, LQKENI. This CDR3 region has 17 residues. The CDR3 is CASSPMPGGARNSPLHF. CDR3 sequence (DNA): TGTGCCAGCTCACCGATGCCAGGGGGCGCAAGAAATTCACCCCTCCACTTT.

The chain employs TRBV29-1 and TRBJ1-3; 8 positions match TRBD1. The germline gives CDR1 SQVTM, CDR2 ANQGSEA. The junction had 9 bases not matched to a gene; V was cut back by 6 bases and J by 2 bases. The CDR3 sequence is 15 residues long. The CDR3 loop is CSVAVQGAPGNTIYF. DNA of the CDR3: TGCAGCGTAGCGGTGCAGGGGGCACCTGGAAACACCATATATTTT.

This clonotype appeared a few times. The V call is TRBV7-2, the J call TRBJ1-5; D possibly corresponds to TRBD1 (5 bases). The CDR3 consists of 13 residues. Germline V CDR1 and CDR2: SGHTA, FQGNSA. V was shortened by 7 bases and J by 5 bases, with 12 bases between the two germline ends. The CDR3 nucleotides read TGTGCCAGCACCCCAGGGTCGGATCAGCCCCAGCATTTT. As protein: CASTPGSDQPQHF.

This chain connects TRBV7-2 to TRBJ1-3; no firm D call. The CDR3 covers 15 residues. Germline V gives CDR1 SGHTA, CDR2 FQGNSA. V was clipped by 2 bases and J by 2 bases, with 10 bases between them. Here the CDR3 DNA reads TGTGCCAGCAGCTTACGCGGTGGAACTGGAAACACCATATATTTT. This codes for CASSLRGGTGNTIYF.

There are a few counts of this clonotype. The chain combines TRBV7-2 with TRBJ2-1; 12 bases match TRBD2. Trimming at V came to 3 bases and at J to 8 bases, leaving 5 bases not matched to a gene. Per the germline V gene, CDR1 is SGHTA and CDR2 is FQGNSA. This CDR3 comprises 15 residues. CDR3 sequence reads: CASSFLLAGGYEQFF. The CDR3 DNA reads as TGTGCCAGCAGCTTCTTACTAGCGGGGGGTTATGAGCAGTTCTTC. Filled out from reference TRBV7-2 and TRBJ2-1, the complete variable domain reads GAGVSQSPSNKVTEKGKDVELRCDPISGHTALYWYRQSLGQGLEFLIYFQGNSAPDKSGLPSDRFSAERTGGSVSTLTIQRTQQEDSAVYLCASSFLLAGGYEQFFGPGTRLTVL.

This clonotype was counted only a few times. The V call is TRBV5-5, the J call TRBJ2-2, with D possibly being TRBD1 or TRBD2 (5 bases each). The length of the CDR3 is 16 residues. The V gene's germline CDR1 is SGHKS and CDR2 YYEKEE (reference sequence). With 4 bases removed from V and 2 bases from J, the gap between germline ends came to 15 bases. The DNA for the CDR3 is TGTGCCAGCAGCCGGAGGTACGACAGCAACACCGGGGAGCTGTTTTTT. Translated: CASSRRYDSNTGELFF.

Many counts were recorded for this clonotype. V gene TRBV5-5 combines with J gene TRBJ2-1; D tentatively fits TRBD1 or TRBD2 (5 bases each). This CDR3 spans 15 amino acids. The V and J ends lost 4 bases and 0 bases respectively, with 11 bases between them. Germline CDR1 and CDR2: SGHKS and YYEKEE (reference sequence). The CDR3 bases are TGTGCCAGCAGCCCGGGACGTAGCTCCTACAATGAGCAGTTCTTC. Translated: CASSPGRSSYNEQFF.

The table lists this clonotype with many counts. V is TRBV5-1 and J is TRBJ2-7; D call uncertain. The CDR3 length is 13 residues. Deletions cut 5 bases from V and 5 bases from J, with 14 bases between. CDR1 SGHRS and CDR2 YFSETQ come from the germline V gene. CDR3 DNA: TGCGCCAGCAGGCGACTGAGCCCAGACGAGCAGTACTTC. Residues: CASRRLSPDEQYF.

This clonotype appeared many times. V usage is TRBV5-1 and J usage is TRBJ1-1; unclear D gene. This CDR3 spans 16 amino acids. CDR1 and CDR2 (germline): SGHRS, YFSETQ. V lost 2 bases, J lost 2 bases, and 16 bases lay in between. The CDR3 DNA follows: TGCGCCAGCAGCTTCTCGACCGGCAGACCTAACACTGAAGCTTTCTTT. Translated, it gives CASSFSTGRPNTEAFF.

The chain employs TRBV10-3 and TRBJ2-3; D not resolved. The CDR3 length is 16 residues. The ends were cut back, 2 bases at V and 4 bases at J, with 16 bases in the middle. Germline V lookup: CDR1 ENHRY, CDR2 SYGVKD. CDR3 DNA sequence: TGTGCCATCAGTGAGCCGGCCCACCTAATAGCAGATACGCAGTATTTT. Its translation is CAISEPAHLIADTQYF.

This clonotype was seen more than once but under ten times. The chain employs TRBV5-6 and TRBJ1-5; D unresolved. Between the trimmed V and J ends, which lost 4 bases and 8 bases, there was a span of 10 bases. This CDR3 has 12 amino acids. Germline-derived CDR1 and CDR2 are SGHDT and YYEEEE. CDR3 loop: CASSRYNEPQHF. The CDR3 DNA reads as TGTGCCAGCAGCCGATATAACGAGCCCCAGCATTTT.

This clonotype was detected only a few times. V is TRBV4-1 and J is TRBJ2-3, with 13 nucleotides matching TRBD2. Germline V gene lookup returns CDR1 MGHRA and CDR2 YSYEKL. Losses at the gene ends were 4 bases for V and 4 bases for J; bases not matched to a gene: 8. The CDR3 spans 17 residues. In DNA form, the CDR3 reads TGCGCCAGCAGCCTCCTTCGGACTAGCGGGGGATCAGATACGCAGTATTTT. This codes for CASSLLRTSGGSDTQYF.

In this sample, this clonotype turned up a few times. The chain joins TRBV5-1 to TRBJ2-7, with TRBD2 matching 14 bases. After removal of 4 bases from V and 4 bases from J, the junction contained 1 base not matched to a gene. CDR3 length: 14 residues. Germline values: CDR1 SGHRS, CDR2 YFSETQ. The CDR3 nucleotides are TGCGCCAGCAGCCGACTAGCGGGGGGGTACGAGCAGTACTTC. It specifies CASSRLAGGYEQYF.

This clonotype was counted between two and nine times. The gene calls are TRBV6-5 and TRBJ2-2; D remains unclear. Per the germline V gene, CDR1 is MNHEY and CDR2 is SVGAGI. The CDR3 is 13 amino acids. Trimming took off 4 bases at V and 3 bases at J, with 6 bases between the two ends. CDR3: CASSSTYTGELFF. Here the CDR3 DNA reads TGTGCCAGCAGTTCGACCTACACCGGGGAGCTGTTTTTT.

CDR3 in amino acids: CASSKGASGGLGSYEQYF. The CDR3 DNA reads as TGTGCCAGCAGCAAGGGGGCTAGCGGGGGCCTGGGGTCCTACGAGCAGTACTTC. This chain uses TRBV5-4 with TRBJ2-7; 10 nucleotides agree with TRBD2. V lost 4 bases and J lost 1; bases outside the gene matches: 14. Germline lookup yields CDR1 SGHNT and CDR2 YYREEE (reference sequence). The CDR3 length is 18 residues.

This rearrangement joins TRBV6-2 or TRBV6-3 to TRBJ1-1; no firm D call. Germline V lookup: CDR1 MNHEY, CDR2 SVGEGT. The CDR3 runs to 11 residues. Deletions cut 2 bases from V and 7 bases from J, with 5 bases between. The CDR3 sequence is CASSYTREAFF. The CDR3 DNA reads TGTGCCAGCAGTTACACTCGTGAAGCTTTCTTT.

This clonotype was recorded at least ten times. The V and J genes are TRBV20-1 and TRBJ2-7; D gene ambiguous. The germline V gene has CDR1 DFQATT and CDR2 SNEGSKA (reference sequence). There are 13 residues in the CDR3. Trimming took off 5 bases at V and 2 bases at J, with 13 bases between the two ends. CDR3 nucleotide sequence: TGCAGTGCTTCCCGGCACGGCCCCTACGAGCAGTACGTC. It encodes CSASRHGPYEQYV.

In this sample, this clonotype turned up a few times. This rearrangement joins TRBV4-1 to TRBJ2-1; 8 nucleotides agree with TRBD2. The CDR3 has 16 residues. Per the germline V gene, CDR1 is MGHRA and CDR2 is YSYEKL. J was trimmed by 9 bases and V by 3 bases; bases with no gene match: 13. CDR3 nucleotides: TGCGCCAGCAGCCATCTGAGAACGCGGGGGGCTGGTGAGCAGTTCTTC. Residues: CASSHLRTRGAGEQFF.

This clonotype was counted a few times. The chain combines TRBV9 with TRBJ2-3, with 7 bases fitting TRBD1. The V segment lost 3 bases and the J segment 5 bases; nucleotides outside the gene matches: 3. The CDR3 is 13 residues long. Germline CDR1 and CDR2: SGDLS and YYNGEE. The CDR3 DNA sequence: TGTGCCAGCAGCGGACAGGGAAGAGATACGCAGTATTTT. Translation: CASSGQGRDTQYF.

This clonotype has more than one count but fewer than ten. V is TRBV20-1 and J is TRBJ1-3, with TRBD1 as a possible D gene (5 bases). This CDR3 comprises 15 residues. Per the germline V gene, CDR1 is DFQATT and CDR2 is SNEGSKA (reference sequence). V was cut by 3 bases and J by 2 bases, with 14 bases left in between. CDR3 loop: CSASRPRDAGNTIYF. CDR3 in DNA: TGCAGTGCTAGTCGGCCCAGGGATGCTGGAAACACCATATATTTT.

The chain couples TRBV18 to TRBJ2-6, with TRBD1 identical over 9 bases. From germline, CDR1 is KGHSH and CDR2 LQKENI. The CDR3 runs to 20 residues. V trimming: 2 bases; J trimming: 2 bases; junction bases outside the gene matches: 13. Written as DNA, the CDR3 is TGTGCCAGCTCACCAACCTCCCCCGGGACAGGGAGACCTGGGGCCAACGTCCTGACTTTC. It translates to CASSPTSPGTGRPGANVLTF.

This clonotype was counted many times. This rearrangement joins TRBV4-3 to TRBJ2-7; D is undetermined. There are 14 residues in the CDR3. In germline, CDR1 is LGHNA, CDR2 YSLEER. V dropped 0 bases and J dropped 0 bases, with 6 bases sitting between them. The CDR3 here is CASSQDRTSYEQYF. In DNA, the CDR3 is TGCGCCAGCAGCCAAGACAGGACCTCCTACGAGCAGTACTTC.

This clonotype was detected ten times or more. The V and J genes are TRBV6-5 and TRBJ2-7; the D is unclear. The V gene lost 0 bases and the J gene lost 2 bases, with 11 bases spanning the gap. The CDR3 totals 15 residues. Germline V gene sequence: CDR1 MNHEY, CDR2 SVGAGI. CDR3 sequence (DNA): TGTGCCAGCAGTTACTCGGGTTCTGAAACCTACGAGCAGTACTTC. As protein: CASSYSGSETYEQYF.

The chain links TRBV23-1 to TRBJ2-3; D unresolved. TRBV23-1 has ORF status, its function being uncertain. The germline V and J ends were trimmed by 4 bases and 0 bases, with 14 bases remaining between them. This CDR3 comprises 16 residues. This chain's CDR3 is CASSLLPNPSTDTQYF. The CDR3 DNA reads as TGCGCCAGCAGTCTGCTACCCAACCCTAGCACAGATACGCAGTATTTT.

V and J are TRBV6-5 and TRBJ2-1, with D perhaps TRBD2 (6 bases). V lost 0 bases and J 10 bases, leaving 7 bases between the germline ends. The CDR3 has 12 residues. Looked up from germline, CDR1 is MNHEY and CDR2 is SVGAGI. CDR3 nucleotides: TGTGCCAGCAGTTACTCCCGGGGGGAGCAGTTCTTC. This gives the protein CASSYSRGEQFF.

The genes are TRBV7-8 and TRBJ1-6; no reliable D call. The germline gives CDR1 SGHVS, CDR2 FQNEAQ. The CDR3 loop spans 15 amino acids. V was pared by 5 bases and J by 10 bases, with 18 bases between. CDR3 region: CASSPRGIGGSPLHF. The CDR3 nucleotides read TGTGCCAGCAGCCCAAGAGGGATAGGAGGGTCACCCCTCCACTTT.

This clonotype was seen many times. The chain is built from TRBV12-3 or TRBV12-4 and TRBJ1-4; 8 nucleotides align to TRBD1. J was trimmed by 5 bases and V by 5 bases; bases with no gene match: 7. The CDR3 spans 15 residues. The CDR3 region has the DNA TGTGCCAGCAGTCCTCGGACAGGGAGAAATGAAAAACTGTTTTTT. Translation: CASSPRTGRNEKLFF.